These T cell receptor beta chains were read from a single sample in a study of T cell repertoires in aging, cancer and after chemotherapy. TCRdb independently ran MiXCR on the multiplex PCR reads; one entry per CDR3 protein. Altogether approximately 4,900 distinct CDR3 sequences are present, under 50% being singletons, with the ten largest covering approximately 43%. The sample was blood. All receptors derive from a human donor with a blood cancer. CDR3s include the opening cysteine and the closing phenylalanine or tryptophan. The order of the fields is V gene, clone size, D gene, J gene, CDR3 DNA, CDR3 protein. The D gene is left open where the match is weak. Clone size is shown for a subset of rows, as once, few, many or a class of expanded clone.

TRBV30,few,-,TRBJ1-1,TGTGCCTGGAGTGTACTGGGCCCGAACACTGAAGCTTTCTTT,CAWSVLGPNTEAFF
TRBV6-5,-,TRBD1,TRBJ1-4,TGTGCCAGCAGTATTTCCGGGACAGGCAATGAAAAACTGTTTTTT,CASSISGTGNEKLFF
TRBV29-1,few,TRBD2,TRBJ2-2,TGCAGCGTTGAAGGTGGGAGCGGGGGCAAAACCGGGGAGCTGTTTTTT,CSVEGGSGGKTGELFF
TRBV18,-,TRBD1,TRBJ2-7,TGTGCCAGCTCACTCCGGGACAGGGAGGGCGAGCAGTACTTC,CASSLRDREGEQYF
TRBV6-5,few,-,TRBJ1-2,TGTGCCAGCAGTTACTCGTACCAGGGTGGCGGCTACACCTTC,CASSYSYQGGGYTF
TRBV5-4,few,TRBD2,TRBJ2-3,TGTGCCAGCAGCTCCGGAGGTAGCGGGCCCTACACAGATACGCAGTATTTT,CASSSGGSGPYTDTQYF
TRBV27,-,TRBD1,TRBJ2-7,TGTGCCAGCAGGGGACAGGGGGCCTACGAGCAGTACTTC,CASRGQGAYEQYF
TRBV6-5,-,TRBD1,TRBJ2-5,TGTGCCATCAGGCGGACAGGGGCCCAAGAGACCCAGTACTTC,CAIRRTGAQETQYF
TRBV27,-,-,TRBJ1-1,TGTGCCAGCAGTGAAACACAGGACACTGAAGCTTTCTTT,CASSETQDTEAFF
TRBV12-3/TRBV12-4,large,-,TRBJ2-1,TGTGCCAGTCGGGACGTACACAATGAGCAGTTCTTC,CASRDVHNEQFF
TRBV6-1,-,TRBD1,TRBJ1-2,TGTGCCTCTCACCCCGGGACAGGGGAACTGAGCTATGGCTACACCTTC,CASHPGTGELSYGYTF
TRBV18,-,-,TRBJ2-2,TGTGCCACCCCCACGGGGGGCGTCGACACCGGGGAGCTGTTTTTT,CATPTGGVDTGELFF
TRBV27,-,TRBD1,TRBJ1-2,TGTGCCAGCGCTATCGAGACAGGGGGCAGTGGCTACACCTTC,CASAIETGGSGYTF
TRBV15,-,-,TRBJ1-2,TGTGCCACCAGCAGAGATTTGACGGAAAACTATGGCTACACCTTC,CATSRDLTENYGYTF
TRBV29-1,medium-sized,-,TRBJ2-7,TGCAGCGCATACTTAACAGGGACACAGCAGTACTTC,CSAYLTGTQQYF
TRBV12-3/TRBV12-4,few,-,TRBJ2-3,TGTGCCAGCACCTCCGGATTGCAGGATGGGACAGATACGCAGTATTTT,CASTSGLQDGTDTQYF
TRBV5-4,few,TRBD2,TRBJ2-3,TGTGCCAGCAGCTACCCTCTAGCGGGGGGTGCAGATACGCAGTATTTT,CASSYPLAGGADTQYF
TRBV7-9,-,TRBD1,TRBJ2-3,TGTGCCAGCAGCTTAGAGGGGGCGGGCACAGATACGCAGTATTTT,CASSLEGAGTDTQYF
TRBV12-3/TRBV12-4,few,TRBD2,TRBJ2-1,TGTGCCAGCACTGTGACTAGCGGGAGTTACAATGAGCAGTTCTTC,CASTVTSGSYNEQFF